This T cell receptor beta chain was sequenced during a study of shared clonotypes between healthy human individuals. This CDR3 comprises 13 residues. Germline V gene data show CDR1 as MNHEY and CDR2 as SVGAGI. V was trimmed by 8 bases and J by 3 bases, leaving 13 bases between them. Assay used: immunoSEQ multiplex PCR; TCRdb lists only in-frame clones, some missing. The sample consists of more than 1,200,000 clones, 97% to 99% of them appearing once. This chain connects TRBV6-5 to TRBJ1-2, with D perhaps TRBD1 (5 bases). This receptor was taken from a man aged 30 to 39 in good health. Sequencing was performed on naive CD4+ T cells sorted from blood. The sample's subset: CD45RA+ positively selected. For the CDR3, the DNA is TGTGCCAGCCAAGACAGATCCTACTATGGCTACACCTTC. This sequence encodes CASQDRSYYGYTF.